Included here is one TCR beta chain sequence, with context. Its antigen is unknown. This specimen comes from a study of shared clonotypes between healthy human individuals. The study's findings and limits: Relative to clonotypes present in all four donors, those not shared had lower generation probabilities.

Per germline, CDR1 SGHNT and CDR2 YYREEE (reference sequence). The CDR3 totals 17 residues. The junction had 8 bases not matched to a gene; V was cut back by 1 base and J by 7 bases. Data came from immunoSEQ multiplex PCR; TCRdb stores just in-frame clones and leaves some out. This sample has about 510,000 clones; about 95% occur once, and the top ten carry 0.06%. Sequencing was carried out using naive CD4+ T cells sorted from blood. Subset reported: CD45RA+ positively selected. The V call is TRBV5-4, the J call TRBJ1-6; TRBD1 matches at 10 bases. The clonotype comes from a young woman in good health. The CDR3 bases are TGTGCCAGCAGCTTGATGACAGGGGGCTCGAAAAATTCACCCCTCCACTTT. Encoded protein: CASSLMTGGSKNSPLHF.